The rows below give T cell receptor beta chains drawn from one sample of a study of blood T cell repertoires in COVID-19. Using immunoSEQ multiplex PCR, the repertoire was profiled, and TCRdb retains in-frame clones only, with some absent. The sample includes approximately 300,000 clones, around four fifths of them seen just once. Sequencing was carried out using peripheral blood. All receptors come from a woman aged 45-60 years with acute or convalescent COVID-19. Both conserved end residues are part of each CDR3. Fields, in order: D gene, J gene, clone size, V gene, CDR3 DNA, CDR3 protein. A D gene is named only where the DNA matches it firmly. Some rows mark clone size as missing; the rest say once, few, many or name a class of expanded clone.

d_call: .; j_call: TRBJ1-2; clone_size: .; v_call: TRBV7-9; cdr3_nt: TGTGCCAGCAGCTTACAGGGATCGGCAGATGGCTACACCTTC; cdr3_aa: CASSLQGSADGYTF
d_call: .; j_call: TRBJ2-3; clone_size: .; v_call: TRBV7-2; cdr3_nt: TGTGCCAGCAGCCTTGGGGGGGCGGTAGATACGCAGTATTTT; cdr3_aa: CASSLGGAVDTQYF
d_call: TRBD2; j_call: TRBJ2-1; clone_size: .; v_call: TRBV7-7; cdr3_nt: TGTGCCAGCAGTCCGGAGACTAGCGCTACCCTAAAGTCCTACAATGAGCAGTTCTTC; cdr3_aa: CASSPETSATLKSYNEQFF
d_call: TRBD1; j_call: TRBJ1-4; clone_size: .; v_call: TRBV3-1/TRBV3-2; cdr3_nt: TGTGCCAGCATCAGGGACAGGGAGGGGGAAAAACTGTTTTTT; cdr3_aa: CASIRDREGEKLFF
d_call: TRBD1; j_call: TRBJ1-1; clone_size: .; v_call: TRBV10-3; cdr3_nt: TGTGCCACCCTAGACAGGGGCGCTGTGGGCACTGAAGCTTTCTTT; cdr3_aa: CATLDRGAVGTEAFF
d_call: TRBD2; j_call: TRBJ2-1; clone_size: few; v_call: TRBV7-9; cdr3_nt: TGTGCCAGCAGCTTACCCGGGACTAGATTGAATGAGCAGTTCTTC; cdr3_aa: CASSLPGTRLNEQFF
d_call: TRBD1; j_call: TRBJ1-3; clone_size: .; v_call: TRBV24-1; cdr3_nt: TGTGCCACCAGTGACCCCGGGACAGGGGGAAACACCATATATTTT; cdr3_aa: CATSDPGTGGNTIYF
d_call: TRBD1; j_call: TRBJ1-1; clone_size: .; v_call: TRBV15; cdr3_nt: TGTGCCACCAGCTCCGAACAGGGGATGGGCACTGAAGCTTTCTTT; cdr3_aa: CATSSEQGMGTEAFF
d_call: TRBD2; j_call: TRBJ2-7; clone_size: .; v_call: TRBV7-2; cdr3_nt: TGTGCCAGCAGCTTAGAAGGAGTAGCGGGAATCTACGAGCAGTACTTC; cdr3_aa: CASSLEGVAGIYEQYF
d_call: TRBD2; j_call: TRBJ2-1; clone_size: .; v_call: TRBV29-1; cdr3_nt: TGCAGCGTTGTTGGACTAGCGGGACCTTTTTACAATGAGCAGTTCTTC; cdr3_aa: CSVVGLAGPFYNEQFF
d_call: TRBD2; j_call: TRBJ2-1; clone_size: many; v_call: TRBV19; cdr3_nt: TGTGCCAGTAGGGGACTAGCCGAGGTCAATGAGCAGTTCTTC; cdr3_aa: CASRGLAEVNEQFF
d_call: TRBD1; j_call: TRBJ2-7; clone_size: .; v_call: TRBV19; cdr3_nt: TGTGCCAGTACTAGGACAGGGGGCTCCTACGAGCAGTACTTC; cdr3_aa: CASTRTGGSYEQYF
d_call: .; j_call: TRBJ1-1; clone_size: .; v_call: TRBV19; cdr3_nt: TGTGCCAGTAGATCCCGATTGGAGAGACCTGAAGCTTTCTTT; cdr3_aa: CASRSRLERPEAFF
d_call: .; j_call: TRBJ1-2; clone_size: .; v_call: TRBV30; cdr3_nt: TGTGCCTGGAGTGTTTGGGCGGAGGATGGCTACACCTTC; cdr3_aa: CAWSVWAEDGYTF
d_call: TRBD1; j_call: TRBJ1-1; clone_size: .; v_call: TRBV10-3; cdr3_nt: TGTGCCATCAGCGGGACAAACAGGGGAGACACTGAAGCTTTCTTT; cdr3_aa: CAISGTNRGDTEAFF
d_call: .; j_call: TRBJ2-1; clone_size: .; v_call: TRBV7-2; cdr3_nt: TGTGCCAGCAGCTACCGGGACTACAATGAGCAGTTCTTC; cdr3_aa: CASSYRDYNEQFF
d_call: TRBD1; j_call: TRBJ1-3; clone_size: once; v_call: TRBV19; cdr3_nt: TGTGCCAGCGGACAGGGAGGTCACACCATATATTTT; cdr3_aa: CASGQGGHTIYF
d_call: .; j_call: TRBJ2-1; clone_size: .; v_call: TRBV27; cdr3_nt: TGTGCCAGCAGTTTACGCAGATACAATGAGCAGTTCTTC; cdr3_aa: CASSLRRYNEQFF
d_call: .; j_call: TRBJ2-3; clone_size: .; v_call: TRBV29-1; cdr3_nt: TGCAGCGTTGGACTCCGGGGGTTTCAAACAGATACGCAGTATTTT; cdr3_aa: CSVGLRGFQTDTQYF
d_call: TRBD1; j_call: TRBJ1-1; clone_size: .; v_call: TRBV2; cdr3_nt: TGTGCCAGCAAACCTGGGACAGGGGCGGACACTGAAGCTTTCTTT; cdr3_aa: CASKPGTGADTEAFF
d_call: TRBD1; j_call: TRBJ1-1; clone_size: .; v_call: TRBV3-1/TRBV3-2; cdr3_nt: TGTGCCAGCAGCCGGGGACAGATGAACACTGAAGCTTTCTTT; cdr3_aa: CASSRGQMNTEAFF
d_call: .; j_call: TRBJ2-2; clone_size: .; v_call: TRBV7-6; cdr3_nt: TGTGCCAGCAGCGCAGCTAGCCAGCTAGCCGGGGAGCTGTTTTTT; cdr3_aa: CASSAASQLAGELFF
d_call: .; j_call: TRBJ1-4; clone_size: .; v_call: TRBV6-5; cdr3_nt: TGTGCCAGCAGCGGGGAAGTAAGTGAAAAACTGTTTTTT; cdr3_aa: CASSGEVSEKLFF
d_call: TRBD1; j_call: TRBJ2-1; clone_size: .; v_call: TRBV18; cdr3_nt: TGTGCCAGCTCACCACCGTTGGACAGGGCCTACAATGAGCAGTTCTTC; cdr3_aa: CASSPPLDRAYNEQFF
d_call: .; j_call: TRBJ2-7; clone_size: .; v_call: TRBV4-3; cdr3_nt: TGCGCCAGCAGCCAAGAAGAGGGCCCAAACCAACAGTACTTC; cdr3_aa: CASSQEEGPNQQYF
d_call: TRBD1; j_call: TRBJ2-5; clone_size: .; v_call: TRBV15; cdr3_nt: TGTGCCACCAGCAGTCAGGGACAGCTGCAAGAGACCCAGTACTTC; cdr3_aa: CATSSQGQLQETQYF
d_call: .; j_call: TRBJ2-5; clone_size: .; v_call: TRBV7-7; cdr3_nt: TGTGCCAGCAGCTTAGACAGGGGAGGAGAGACCCAGTACTTC; cdr3_aa: CASSLDRGGETQYF
d_call: .; j_call: TRBJ1-5; clone_size: .; v_call: TRBV4-1; cdr3_nt: TGCGCCAGCAGCCAAGATAATCGGAGCAATCAGCCCCAGCATTTT; cdr3_aa: CASSQDNRSNQPQHF
d_call: .; j_call: TRBJ2-2; clone_size: .; v_call: TRBV11-2; cdr3_nt: TGTGCCAGCAGCCCGACGGACACGACGAACACCGGGGAGCTGTTTTTT; cdr3_aa: CASSPTDTTNTGELFF
d_call: .; j_call: TRBJ2-7; clone_size: .; v_call: TRBV9; cdr3_nt: TGTGCCAGCAGCGGGACTTCCTACGAGCAGTACTTC; cdr3_aa: CASSGTSYEQYF
d_call: .; j_call: TRBJ2-7; clone_size: .; v_call: TRBV6-5; cdr3_nt: TGTGCCAGCGACCTGGGAGCCAACTCCTACGAGCAGTACTTC; cdr3_aa: CASDLGANSYEQYF
d_call: .; j_call: TRBJ2-4; clone_size: .; v_call: TRBV5-1; cdr3_nt: TGCGCCAGCAGCTTGGCCGGGGAAAACATTCAGTACTTC; cdr3_aa: CASSLAGENIQYF
d_call: TRBD1; j_call: TRBJ1-5; clone_size: .; v_call: TRBV20-1; cdr3_nt: TGCAGTGCTAGTGGGGGGACAGGGGACAATCAGCCCCAGCATTTT; cdr3_aa: CSASGGTGDNQPQHF
d_call: .; j_call: TRBJ2-1; clone_size: .; v_call: TRBV2; cdr3_nt: TGTGCCAGCAGTGAACTCCCGACTAGTTCTACTGAGCAGTTCTTC; cdr3_aa: CASSELPTSSTEQFF
d_call: TRBD1; j_call: TRBJ2-3; clone_size: .; v_call: TRBV5-1; cdr3_nt: TGCGCCAGCAGCTTCGACAGGGGGTGGGATACGCAGTATTTT; cdr3_aa: CASSFDRGWDTQYF
d_call: TRBD2; j_call: TRBJ2-7; clone_size: .; v_call: TRBV20-1; cdr3_nt: TGCAGTGCTAGTCTTCAGGCGGGAGGGCGGCACGAGCAGTACTTC; cdr3_aa: CSASLQAGGRHEQYF
d_call: TRBD1; j_call: TRBJ1-1; clone_size: .; v_call: TRBV12-3/TRBV12-4; cdr3_nt: TGTGCCAGCAGTACCGGGACAGGGGCTGAAGCTTTCTTT; cdr3_aa: CASSTGTGAEAFF
d_call: .; j_call: TRBJ2-1; clone_size: .; v_call: TRBV10-3; cdr3_nt: TGTGCCATCAGTGATACCAGGCAGCACAATGAGCAGTTCTTC; cdr3_aa: CAISDTRQHNEQFF
d_call: .; j_call: TRBJ2-5; clone_size: .; v_call: TRBV14; cdr3_nt: TGTGCCAGCAGCCAGTCCGTACAAGAGACCCAGTACTTC; cdr3_aa: CASSQSVQETQYF
d_call: .; j_call: TRBJ1-1; clone_size: once; v_call: TRBV5-1; cdr3_nt: TGCGCCAGCAGCTTCATCGCCGGGAGTGGAACTGAAGCTTTCTTT; cdr3_aa: CASSFIAGSGTEAFF
d_call: .; j_call: TRBJ1-6; clone_size: .; v_call: TRBV19; cdr3_nt: TGTGCCAGTAGCGTTGCCCCTTCGGTTTCACCCCTCCACTTT; cdr3_aa: CASSVAPSVSPLHF
d_call: TRBD2; j_call: TRBJ2-3; clone_size: .; v_call: TRBV3-1/TRBV3-2; cdr3_nt: TGTGCCAGCAGCCAAGCGCCTAGCGGGGTAACAGATACGCAGTATTTT; cdr3_aa: CASSQAPSGVTDTQYF
d_call: .; j_call: TRBJ1-6; clone_size: once; v_call: TRBV6-5; cdr3_nt: TGTGCCAGCAGTACCAGCTCCTATAATTCACCCCTCCACTTT; cdr3_aa: CASSTSSYNSPLHF
d_call: .; j_call: TRBJ2-1; clone_size: .; v_call: TRBV5-4; cdr3_nt: TGTGCCAGCAGCGAAGGGGCTCACAATGAGCAGTTCTTC; cdr3_aa: CASSEGAHNEQFF
d_call: .; j_call: TRBJ1-1; clone_size: .; v_call: TRBV15; cdr3_nt: TGTGCCACCAGCAGAGACGGACACCAGAACACTGAAGCTTTCTTT; cdr3_aa: CATSRDGHQNTEAFF
d_call: TRBD1; j_call: TRBJ1-2; clone_size: .; v_call: TRBV11-2; cdr3_nt: TGTGCCAGCAGCTTAACCAGGGGGCGTGATGGCTACACCTTC; cdr3_aa: CASSLTRGRDGYTF
d_call: .; j_call: TRBJ1-5; clone_size: .; v_call: TRBV19; cdr3_nt: TGTGCCAGTAGTCCCCGGGAGGCAAATCAGCCCCAGCATTTT; cdr3_aa: CASSPREANQPQHF
d_call: .; j_call: TRBJ2-7; clone_size: few; v_call: TRBV11-3; cdr3_nt: TGTGCCAGCAGCTCCTCAATCGACAGGGACTCAGGAGAGCAGTACTTC; cdr3_aa: CASSSSIDRDSGEQYF
d_call: .; j_call: TRBJ1-1; clone_size: .; v_call: TRBV5-1; cdr3_nt: TGCGCCAGCAGCGCCCGAGGGGGGGCAGGAACTGAAGCTTTCTTT; cdr3_aa: CASSARGGAGTEAFF
d_call: TRBD1; j_call: TRBJ2-3; clone_size: .; v_call: TRBV19; cdr3_nt: TGTGCCAGTAGTGTAACCGGGACAGGGGTCGGCACAGATACGCAGTATTTT; cdr3_aa: CASSVTGTGVGTDTQYF
d_call: .; j_call: TRBJ1-2; clone_size: .; v_call: TRBV5-1; cdr3_nt: TGCGCCAGCAGCCCAGAGACAGGTTTCTCAGGGGGCTACACCTTC; cdr3_aa: CASSPETGFSGGYTF
d_call: .; j_call: TRBJ2-2; clone_size: few; v_call: TRBV7-2; cdr3_nt: TGTGCCAGCAGCCGTGAAGGGGGTCCCGGGGAGCTGTTTTTT; cdr3_aa: CASSREGGPGELFF
d_call: .; j_call: TRBJ1-2; clone_size: .; v_call: TRBV19; cdr3_nt: TGTGCCAGCAGGATCCCAGGGGCGGTTAACTATGGCTACACCTTC; cdr3_aa: CASRIPGAVNYGYTF
d_call: .; j_call: TRBJ2-2; clone_size: .; v_call: TRBV3-1/TRBV3-2; cdr3_nt: TGTGCCAGCAGCCCGACTACTGCGAACACCGGGGAGCTGTTTTTT; cdr3_aa: CASSPTTANTGELFF
d_call: .; j_call: TRBJ2-5; clone_size: .; v_call: TRBV9; cdr3_nt: TGTGCCAGCAGCGGGGGACTTGGTGAAGGGGCCCAGTACTTC; cdr3_aa: CASSGGLGEGAQYF
d_call: TRBD2; j_call: TRBJ2-1; clone_size: few; v_call: TRBV10-1; cdr3_nt: TGCGCCAGCAGTGATTCTACTAGCGGGGTTTACAATGAGCAGTTCTTC; cdr3_aa: CASSDSTSGVYNEQFF
d_call: .; j_call: TRBJ2-7; clone_size: .; v_call: TRBV27; cdr3_nt: TGTGCCAGCAGTTTGTCTCTGGCAAAGAGGGAGCAGTACTTC; cdr3_aa: CASSLSLAKREQYF
d_call: .; j_call: TRBJ1-2; clone_size: .; v_call: TRBV5-1; cdr3_nt: TGCGCCAGCAGCTTGGGAAGGGCAGGGGATAACTATGGCTACACCTTC; cdr3_aa: CASSLGRAGDNYGYTF
d_call: TRBD2; j_call: TRBJ2-1; clone_size: .; v_call: TRBV2; cdr3_nt: TGTGCCAGCAGTGGGACTAGCGGACAGTACAATGAGCAGTTCTTC; cdr3_aa: CASSGTSGQYNEQFF
d_call: .; j_call: TRBJ1-2; clone_size: .; v_call: TRBV2; cdr3_nt: TGTGCCAGCCGAAATTCAGGGGTTGACTATGGCTACACCTTC; cdr3_aa: CASRNSGVDYGYTF